The 26 T cell receptor beta chains below come from one sample, sequenced in a study of blood T cell repertoires in COVID-19. Data came from immunoSEQ multiplex PCR; TCRdb stores just in-frame clones and leaves some out. The sample consists of 200,000 to 250,000 clones, about 88% of them appearing once. What was sequenced was peripheral blood. The receptors here all came from a man in his forties or fifties who had recovered from COVID-19.

The chain combines TRBV19 with TRBJ1-4; 7 bases fit TRBD1. V dropped 11 bases and J dropped 5; count of bases not matched to a gene: 8. This CDR3 is 13 amino acids long. Germline loops: CDR1 LNHDA, CDR2 SQIVND (reference sequence). The DNA of the CDR3 is TGTGCCGGAAAGGGACAGAGAAATGAAAAACTGTTTTTT. This encodes CAGKGQRNEKLFF.

This clone was counted a few times. The genes are TRBV19 and TRBJ1-2, with 7 bases that match TRBD1. Germline V gene sequence: CDR1 LNHDA, CDR2 SQIVND (reference sequence). The CDR3 loop spans 15 amino acids. After removal of 4 bases from V and 0 bases from J, the junction contained 5 bases not matched to a gene. CDR3 residues: CASSKTGTANYGYTF. The CDR3 region has the DNA TGTGCCAGTAGTAAAACCGGGACAGCTAACTATGGCTACACCTTC.

The chain couples TRBV12-3 or TRBV12-4 to TRBJ1-4; D is uncertain. The CDR3 covers 13 residues. Trimming stripped 3 bases from V and 5 bases from J, with 7 bases between. This chain's CDR3 is CASSFGGNEKLFF. The CDR3 bases are TGTGCCAGCAGTTTTGGAGGGAATGAAAAACTGTTTTTT.

This clone was observed once. The chain joins TRBV19 to TRBJ1-2; D is ambiguous. This CDR3 is 11 amino acids long. Germline V lookup: CDR1 LNHDA, CDR2 SQIVND (reference sequence). V was clipped by 3 bases and J by 8 bases, with 7 bases between them. The CDR3 sequence is CASSMSFGYTF. The DNA for the CDR3 is TGTGCCAGTAGTATGAGCTTCGGCTACACCTTC.

The chain carries TRBV29-1 and TRBJ2-5; 10 bases line up with TRBD2. The junction had 3 bases not matched to a gene; V was cut back by 7 bases and J by 4 bases. The CDR3 totals 12 residues. Germline CDR1 and CDR2: SQVTM and ANQGSEA. The CDR3 is CSGSSGRETQYF. CDR3 DNA sequence: TGCAGCGGATCTAGCGGGAGAGAGACCCAGTACTTC.

This clone has just a few counts. The rearrangement links TRBV27 to TRBJ2-1, with a possible D match to TRBD1 (5 bases). V was trimmed by 2 bases and J by 14 bases, leaving 22 bases between them. Per the germline V gene, CDR1 is MNHEY and CDR2 is SMNVEV (reference sequence). The CDR3 has 15 residues. Here the CDR3 reads CASSLDSMGRSKEFF. The CDR3 region has the DNA TGTGCCAGCAGTTTAGATAGTATGGGGCGCTCGAAGGAGTTCTTC.

J is TRBJ2-3 and V is TRBV19, with 7 bases matching TRBD1. CDR3 size: 15 residues. The germline V gene encodes CDR1 LNHDA and CDR2 SQIVND (reference sequence). With V trimmed by 6 bases and J by 1 base, 7 bases remained unmatched. CDR3 amino acids: CASSGDSKGTDTQYF. In nucleotides, the CDR3 is TGTGCCAGTAGCGGGGACAGCAAAGGCACAGATACGCAGTATTTT.

The CDR3 spells CASGGVRNTEAFF. Written as DNA, the CDR3 is TGTGCCAGTGGAGGTGTTCGGAACACTGAAGCTTTCTTT. The V gene is TRBV28, the J gene TRBJ1-1, with D hard to call. The germline V and J ends were trimmed by 9 bases and 1 base, with 12 bases remaining between them. The CDR3 consists of 13 residues. CDR1 and CDR2 (germline): MDHEN, SYDVKM.

The chain employs TRBV2 and TRBJ2-1; 11 nucleotides align to TRBD2. There are 17 residues in the CDR3. The germline gives CDR1 SNHLY, CDR2 FYNNEI. V shed 7 bases and J 4 bases; nucleotides not matched to a gene: 12. CDR3 protein: CASITSGSWKGYNEQFF. CDR3 coding DNA: TGTGCCAGCATAACTAGCGGGAGCTGGAAGGGGTACAATGAGCAGTTCTTC.

The CDR3 sequence: CASSPREGIRETQYF. For the CDR3, the DNA is TGTGCCAGTAGTCCCAGGGAAGGGATTCGAGAGACCCAGTACTTC. This chain connects TRBV19 to TRBJ2-5, with a possible D match to TRBD1 (5 bases). The CDR3 length is 15 residues. Trimming removed 5 bases from V and 4 bases from J, with 17 bases in between. Germline lookup yields CDR1 LNHDA and CDR2 SQIVND (reference sequence).

This clone occurred a few times. The CDR3 sequence: CATLGGRTYGYTF. The CDR3 DNA reads as TGTGCCACCCTGGGAGGTAGAACCTATGGCTACACCTTC. V gene TRBV6-5 combines with J gene TRBJ1-2; D remains unclear. Between the trimmed V and J ends, which lost 10 bases and 4 bases, there was a span of 16 bases. This CDR3 spans 13 amino acids. Per germline, CDR1 MNHEY and CDR2 SVGAGI.

V is TRBV3-1 (or the pseudogene TRBV3-2) and J is TRBJ2-1, with a possible D match to TRBD2 (6 bases). The CDR3 totals 15 residues. The germline CDR1 and CDR2 sequences are LGHDT and YNNKEL (reference sequence). Trimming shortened V by 3 bases and J by 4 bases, and 13 bases separated the two germline ends. The CDR3 nucleotides read TGTGCCAGCAGCCAGGGAGGAATCGAGTACAATGAGCAGTTCTTC. Amino acids: CASSQGGIEYNEQFF.

The rearrangement links TRBV11-2 to TRBJ2-1; 9 bases fit TRBD1. V was clipped by 5 bases and J by 9 bases; unmatched bases: 8. Germline CDR1 SGHAT, CDR2 FQNNGV. The CDR3 is 14 amino acids. DNA for the CDR3: TGTGCCAGCAGCATAGTGGGACAGGGCGGTGAGCAGTTCTTC. It is translated as CASSIVGQGGEQFF.

CDR3 coding DNA: TGTGCCAGCAGCCCCCGACTAGAAACGGGCGAGCAGTACTTC. Protein sequence: CASSPRLETGEQYF. This rearrangement joins TRBV9 to TRBJ2-7, with D perhaps TRBD2 (6 bases). Germline V gives CDR1 SGDLS, CDR2 YYNGEE. The CDR3 sequence is 14 residues long. Between the trimmed V and J ends, which lost 4 bases and 6 bases, there was a span of 17 bases.

This clone was counted between two and nine times. V usage is TRBV2 and J usage is TRBJ1-2; 10 bases line up with TRBD1. J was trimmed by 2 bases and V by 3 bases; bases with no gene match: 3. The CDR3 totals 15 residues. CDR1 and CDR2 from the germline V gene are SNHLY and FYNNEI. CDR3 region: CASSEEGQGNYGYTF. CDR3 in DNA: TGTGCCAGCAGTGAGGAGGGACAGGGGAACTATGGCTACACCTTC.

This clone was seen more than once but under ten times. At one end the junction does not follow the germline gene, possibly because of a read error. The chain couples TRBV12-3 or TRBV12-4 to TRBJ2-7, with 10 bases fitting TRBD2. The CDR3 runs 12 residues. The CDR3 region is CASSRTSGPPFF. CDR3 bases: TGTGCCAGCAGCCGGACTAGCGGACCCCCTTTCTTC.

This chain connects TRBV2 to TRBJ1-2; D possibly corresponds to TRBD1 (6 bases). Germline values: CDR1 SNHLY, CDR2 FYNNEI. Trimming left V 4 bases short and J 0 bases short, with 12 bases between. This CDR3 is built from 15 residues. In DNA form, the CDR3 reads TGTGCCAGCAGTGGGGGCAGACAGGCTAACTATGGCTACACCTTC. Translation gives CASSGGRQANYGYTF.

The chain employs TRBV3-1 (or the pseudogene TRBV3-2) and TRBJ2-3, with 8 bases aligning to TRBD2. In germline, CDR1 is LGHDT, CDR2 YNNKEL (reference sequence). The CDR3 contains 15 residues. The trim removed 4 bases at V and 6 bases at J, leaving 9 bases unmatched. CDR3 bases: TGTGCCAGCAGCCCGTTTACGGGAGGGTTCGATACGCAGTATTTT. Amino acids: CASSPFTGGFDTQYF.

J is TRBJ2-2 and V is TRBV6-5, with TRBD1 matching over 7 bases. Germline V CDR1 and CDR2: MNHEY, SVGAGI. The V gene end was trimmed by 0 bases and the J gene end by 0 bases; junction bases not matched to a gene: 1. This CDR3 spans 16 amino acids. The CDR3 sequence is CASSYSGQSNTGELFF. CDR3 DNA sequence: TGTGCCAGCAGTTACTCGGGACAGTCGAACACCGGGGAGCTGTTTTTT.

This sequence joins TRBV3-1 (or the pseudogene TRBV3-2) and TRBJ1-4; D call uncertain. CDR1 is LGHDT and CDR2 is YNNKEL in the germline V gene (reference sequence). V was cut by 0 bases and J by 5 bases, with 13 bases left in between. The CDR3 covers 16 residues. Here the CDR3 reads CASSQDLTAKNEKLFF. DNA of the CDR3: TGTGCCAGCAGCCAAGATCTCACAGCAAAGAATGAAAAACTGTTTTTT.

V gene TRBV10-1 combines with J gene TRBJ2-1; 8 nucleotides agree with TRBD2. Germline CDR1 WNHNN, CDR2 SYGVQD (reference sequence). With V trimmed by 6 bases and J by 8 bases, 18 bases remained unmatched. The CDR3 spans 17 residues. CDR3 bases: TGCGCCAGCAGCCCCGGGACTAGTAAGGGGCACACGGATGAGCAGTTCTTC. It translates to CASSPGTSKGHTDEQFF.

The J gene is TRBJ2-2, the V gene TRBV5-5; the D gene is possibly TRBD1 (6 bases). The CDR3 consists of 15 residues. The V and J ends lost 2 bases and 6 bases respectively, with 14 bases between them. CDR1 is SGHKS, CDR2 YYEKEE, per germline (reference sequence). CDR3 sequence (DNA): TGTGCCAGCAGCTTTAATACAGGGTCACCCGGGGAGCTGTTTTTT. It translates to CASSFNTGSPGELFF.

The chain combines TRBV5-8 with TRBJ2-4; D is perhaps TRBD2 (5 bases). V lost 0 bases and J 8 bases, leaving 18 bases between the germline ends. This CDR3 has 16 residues. Per germline, CDR1 SGHTS and CDR2 YDEGEE. The CDR3 region is CASSLGRAATSDIQYF. CDR3 in DNA: TGTGCCAGCAGCTTGGGGCGGGCCGCCACGTCGGACATTCAGTACTTC.

This clone was counted once. The chain recombines TRBV11-3 with TRBJ2-1; D uncertain. Trimming removed 1 base at V and 7 bases at J, with 11 bases between. CDR3 length: 14 amino acids. CDR1 and CDR2 from the germline V gene are SGHNT and YENEEA. The CDR3 nucleotides are TGTGCCAGCAGCTTAGCCCCGTTTGTTAATGAGCAGTTCTTC. This encodes CASSLAPFVNEQFF. The full variable domain, with the rest looked up from reference TRBV11-3 and TRBJ2-1, is EAGVVQSPRYKIIEKKQPVAFWCNPISGHNTLYWYLQNLGQGPELLIRYENEEAVDDSQLPKDRFSAERLKGVDSTLKIQPAELGDSAVYLCASSLAPFVNEQFFGPGTRLTVL.

This clone has only a few counts. The chain recombines TRBV4-1 with TRBJ1-1; D ambiguous. The CDR3 consists of 15 residues. The V end lost 0 bases, the J end lost 3 bases, and 11 bases lay between the germline ends. CDR1 is MGHRA, CDR2 YSYEKL, per germline. The CDR3 region is CASSQDFPGYTEAFF. CDR3 DNA sequence: TGCGCCAGCAGCCAAGATTTTCCGGGATACACTGAAGCTTTCTTT.

V usage is TRBV30 and J usage is TRBJ2-7; 8 nucleotides align to TRBD2. Looked up from germline, CDR1 is GTSNPN and CDR2 is SVGIG (reference sequence). Trimming took 3 bases from V and 6 from J; bases not matched to a gene: 10. The CDR3 runs 14 residues. The CDR3 sequence is CAWRGSGSGGEQYF. The CDR3 DNA reads as TGTGCCTGGAGGGGGAGCGGGAGTGGGGGCGAGCAGTACTTC.